Listed below are T cell receptor beta chains from one sample, sequenced in a study of CXCR4 blockade with PD-1 therapy in pancreatic cancer. TCRdb keeps only in-frame clones here, not all; method: immunoSEQ multiplex PCR. The sample has 5,600 or so clones, 48% seen once; the top ten hold around 8.4%. Sequencing input: tumor tissue. The receptor set was obtained from a human donor with pancreatic ductal adenocarcinoma. Both conserved end residues are part of each CDR3. The D gene is left open where the match is weak. Clone size is shown for a subset of rows, as once, few, many or a class of expanded clone.

V gene,D gene,clone size,J gene,CDR3 length,CDR3 DNA,CDR3 protein
TRBV11-3,TRBD1,few,TRBJ2-1,16,TGTGCCAGCAGCTTAAGTACCGGGACAGGGGTTCCCTTCCCCTTCTTC,CASSLSTGTGVPFPFF
TRBV29-1,-,-,TRBJ2-5,12,TGCAGCGTTGAACGGCAGCAAGAGACCCAGTACTTC,CSVERQQETQYF
TRBV18,-,-,TRBJ2-5,12,TGTGCCAGCTCACCCCTCCAAGAGACCCAGTACTTC,CASSPLQETQYF
TRBV19,-,few,TRBJ2-2,18,TGTGCCAGTAGTACCCCGCCCTGGGGAAGAGTAAACACCGGGGAGCTGTTTTTT,CASSTPPWGRVNTGELFF
TRBV28,-,-,TRBJ2-2,12,TGTGCCAGCAGTTTATCCCTCGGGGAGCTGTTTTTT,CASSLSLGELFF
TRBV19,-,-,TRBJ2-7,12,TGTGCCAGTAGTAGGGGGGAGTACGAGCAGTACTTC,CASSRGEYEQYF
TRBV6-7,-,few,TRBJ1-2,16,TGTGCCAGCAGTTACTCGAACGCGGAGCACCACGCCCGTTACACCTTC,CASSYSNAEHHARYTF
TRBV6-8,-,few,TRBJ1-1,12,TGTGCCAGCACCAACCCCGGGACGGAAGCTTTCTTT,CASTNPGTEAFF
TRBV30,-,-,TRBJ1-2,13,TGTGCCTGGAAATTGGGGGCGGTGGGCTACTACACCTTC,CAWKLGAVGYYTF
TRBV18,-,-,TRBJ1-3,16,TGTGCCAGCTCACCGACGGAAGCTCGCTCTGGAAACACCATATATTTT,CASSPTEARSGNTIYF
TRBV5-1,-,-,TRBJ2-5,15,TGCGCCAGCAGCTTGGCCCTCACCGGAGCGGAGACCCAGTACTTC,CASSLALTGAETQYF
TRBV11-3,-,-,TRBJ1-3,14,TGTGCCAGCAGCGGGACGGAGTCTGGAAACACCATATATTTT,CASSGTESGNTIYF
TRBV18,-,-,TRBJ2-3,12,TGTGCCAGCTCACTATTCGGAGATACGCAGTATTTT,CASSLFGDTQYF
TRBV9,TRBD2,few,TRBJ2-2,16,TGTGCCAGCAGCCCGCGCGAGCGGGAGAACACCGGGGAGCTGTTTTTT,CASSPRERENTGELFF
TRBV11-3,-,-,TRBJ2-7,15,TGTGCCAGCAGCTTATTAGCGCATGCCTCCTACGAGCAGTACTTC,CASSLLAHASYEQYF
TRBV5-1,-,few,TRBJ1-6,14,TGCGCCAGCAGCTTGGAGGCTTATAATTCACCCCTCCACTTT,CASSLEAYNSPLHF
TRBV30,TRBD2,-,TRBJ2-1,15,TGTGCCTGGAGTATCGGGACTAGCGGAAACAATGAGCAGTTCTTC,CAWSIGTSGNNEQFF
TRBV11-3,TRBD2,large,TRBJ2-1,16,TGTGCCAGCAGCCCGCGGACTAGCGGGAGAAACAATGAGCAGTTCTTC,CASSPRTSGRNNEQFF
TRBV6-8,-,-,TRBJ2-7,12,TGTGCCAGCACCGAGGACTTTTACGAGCAGTACTTC,CASTEDFYEQYF
TRBV30,-,-,TRBJ1-1,13,TGTGCCTGGAGGGGACACCGGGGGGCTGAAGCTTTCTTT,CAWRGHRGAEAFF
TRBV28,TRBD1,-,TRBJ1-4,17,TGTGCCAGCAGTCCCCTCGGATACGGGACAGAGACTGAAAAACTGTTTTTT,CASSPLGYGTETEKLFF
TRBV28,TRBD1,few,TRBJ1-1,14,TGTGCCAGCAGACCAACAGGGGGCCGGGGTGAAGCTTTCTTT,CASRPTGGRGEAFF
TRBV30,TRBD2,medium-sized,TRBJ2-4,17,TGTGCCTGGAGAACACCGGGACTAGCGGGAGGCCAAAACATTCAGTACTTC,CAWRTPGLAGGQNIQYF
TRBV27,-,medium-sized,TRBJ2-3,17,TGTGCCAGCAGTTTATACCCCCCCAGATCAGGGACAGATACGCAGTATTTT,CASSLYPPRSGTDTQYF
TRBV9,-,-,TRBJ2-3,13,TGTGCCAGCAGGGAGGGACTGCTAGATACGCAGTATTTT,CASREGLLDTQYF
TRBV9,-,-,TRBJ2-2,15,TGTGCCAGCAGCGTAGACCCCTGGAGAACCGGGGAGCTGTTTTTT,CASSVDPWRTGELFF
TRBV18,-,-,TRBJ1-1,14,TGTGCCAGCTCAAGAGGGCAAGGGATCACTGAAGCTTTCTTT,CASSRGQGITEAFF
TRBV19,-,-,TRBJ1-2,11,TGTGCCAGTGGAGCTAACTATGGCTACACCTTC,CASGANYGYTF
TRBV9,TRBD2,-,TRBJ2-3,15,TGTGCCAGCAGCGTAGAGGGACTAGCGGGTCATACGCAGTATTTT,CASSVEGLAGHTQYF
TRBV28,TRBD1,once,TRBJ1-4,15,TGTGCCAGCAGACCTCCGGGACAGGGAAATGAAAAACTGTTTTTT,CASRPPGQGNEKLFF
TRBV28,-,-,TRBJ2-1,14,TGTGCCAGCAGTAGTGGTTGGTCCTACAATGAGCAGTTCTTC,CASSSGWSYNEQFF
TRBV30,TRBD1,-,TRBJ2-1,15,TGTGCCTGGAGTGTACATGTCAGGGGGCACAATGAGCAGTTCTTC,CAWSVHVRGHNEQFF
TRBV11-3,-,medium-sized,TRBJ2-7,14,TGTGCCAGCAGCTTCCCGGGACCTTCCTACGAGCAGTACTTC,CASSFPGPSYEQYF
TRBV30,-,few,TRBJ1-5,14,TGTGCCTGGAGTTTAACCGACAGTATTCAGCCCCAGCATTTT,CAWSLTDSIQPQHF
TRBV29-1,TRBD1,once,TRBJ2-7,14,TGCAGCGTTTCCCGACAGGGGTCGGGCTCCGAGCAGTACTTC,CSVSRQGSGSEQYF
TRBV9,TRBD2,large,TRBJ2-3,17,TGTGCCAGCAGCGTAGCGGGAGGCCTCCCGAGCACAGATACGCAGTATTTT,CASSVAGGLPSTDTQYF
TRBV10-2,-,few,TRBJ1-2,12,TGCGCCAGCAAACAGGGTAACTATGGCTACACCTTC,CASKQGNYGYTF
TRBV19,-,-,TRBJ2-6,13,TGTGCCAGTAAGGGCGCGGGGGCCAACGTCCTGACTTTC,CASKGAGANVLTF
TRBV14,-,-,TRBJ2-2,15,TGTGCCAGCAGCTTGAACAGGGTACCCACCGGGGAGCTGTTTTTT,CASSLNRVPTGELFF
TRBV28,TRBD1,few,TRBJ1-2,14,TGTGCCAGCAGTGAGACAGGGGGGTTCTATGGCTACACCTTC,CASSETGGFYGYTF
TRBV19,-,large,TRBJ1-4,17,TGTGCCAGTAAATTGGGACTCGGGAGTCCAACTAATGAAAAACTGTTTTTT,CASKLGLGSPTNEKLFF
TRBV10-3,TRBD2,few,TRBJ2-3,13,TGTGCCAGCAGTGAGACTAGCGCGAATACGCAGTATTTT,CASSETSANTQYF
TRBV29-1,-,-,TRBJ2-1,13,TGCAGCTCCTGGACAGCGGCCTACAATGAGCAGTTCTTC,CSSWTAAYNEQFF
TRBV6-8,TRBD2,few,TRBJ2-3,19,TGTGCCAGCAGTTACTCGAGGGTCGAATATAGCGGGAGTACAGATACGCAGTATTTT,CASSYSRVEYSGSTDTQYF
TRBV6-8,TRBD1,medium-sized,TRBJ1-1,15,TGTGCCAGCAGTTACTCACCAGGGGGGGACACTGAAGCTTTCTTT,CASSYSPGGDTEAFF
TRBV10-3,TRBD2,-,TRBJ2-3,17,TGTGCCATCAGTGAGGTGGCTAGCGGGAGGGCCGCAGATACGCAGTATTTT,CAISEVASGRAADTQYF
TRBV19,TRBD2,-,TRBJ2-7,17,TGTGCCAGTAGTGTCACTACTAGCGGGAGTGTAACCTACGAGCAGTACTTC,CASSVTTSGSVTYEQYF
TRBV29-1,TRBD1,-,TRBJ1-2,13,TGCAGCGTTTTTTCCGGGACAGGGGCTGGCTACACCTTC,CSVFSGTGAGYTF
TRBV19,-,-,TRBJ2-6,17,TGTGCCAGTAGTATTGGCAGGGCCTTGGCTGGGGCCAACGTCCTGACTTTC,CASSIGRALAGANVLTF
TRBV9,-,few,TRBJ2-7,16,TGTGCCAGCAGCGTAAAATTTAACAGGTCGGTGTACGAGCAGTACTTC,CASSVKFNRSVYEQYF
TRBV28,TRBD1,-,TRBJ2-7,13,TGTGCCAGCAGGACAGGGGGGATGTACGAGCAGTACTTC,CASRTGGMYEQYF
TRBV5-1,-,-,TRBJ1-4,15,TGCGCCAGCAGCTTGGGGGCGGGCTTTAATGAAAAACTGTTTTTT,CASSLGAGFNEKLFF
TRBV6-8,-,few,TRBJ2-3,12,TGTGCCAGCAGTGGAATAATTGGCCCGCAGTATTTT,CASSGIIGPQYF
TRBV18,-,few,TRBJ1-1,13,TGTGCCAGCTCGCCTGTCAGTGGAGCTGAAGCTTTCTTT,CASSPVSGAEAFF
TRBV5-1,-,-,TRBJ2-7,17,TGCGCCAGCAGCTTGGAAAGCAGGAGGGGGGTGAGGCGCGAGCAGTACTTC,CASSLESRRGVRREQYF